The 5 T cell receptor beta chains below were found in one sample sequenced in a study of prognosis after radiotherapy for stage I lung cancer. Two-round multiplex PCR, the amplification method, yielded TCR beta CDR3 from genomic DNA. With primers specific to each TRBV and TRBJ gene, the first-round PCR was performed. TCRdb re-analysed the multiplex PCR reads in MiXCR, keeping a single row per CDR3 protein. The profile shows about 12,000 distinct CDR3 sequences, roughly 54% of them singletons. The source was PBMCs, collected before or after stereotactic body radiation therapy (not recorded which). The receptors were gathered from a donor of 50 years or more with non-small cell lung cancer.

This clonotype rates as medium-sized. The genes are TRBV15 and TRBJ1-5; weak D call: TRBD1 (5 bases). V was pared by 4 bases and J by 4 bases, with 8 bases between. The germline V gene has CDR1 LNHNV and CDR2 YYDKDF (reference sequence). The CDR3 extends over 13 amino acids. CDR3 loop: CATSTRENQPQHF. CDR3 nucleotide sequence: TGTGCCACCAGCACCAGGGAAAATCAGCCCCAGCATTTT.

The CDR3 sequence: CASSSTLDGADTQYF. The DNA of the CDR3 is TGTGCCAGCAGCTCGACCCTAGATGGGGCAGATACGCAGTATTTT. This rearrangement joins TRBV7-9 to TRBJ2-3; no reliable D call. Trimming took off 4 bases at V and 4 bases at J, with 15 bases between the two ends. Germline V lookup: CDR1 SEHNR, CDR2 FQNEAQ (reference sequence). The CDR3 is 15 residues long.

Concerning this clonotype itself: With a much larger clone just one base away, this may be a read error. The CDR3 sequence: CASSPWTSGIGRETHYF. CDR3 bases: TGTGCCAGCAGCCCTTGGACTAGCGGGATCGGGAGGGAGACCCATTACTTC. This chain connects TRBV7-9 to TRBJ2-5, with 12 positions matching TRBD2. Germline values: CDR1 SEHNR, CDR2 FQNEAQ (reference sequence). CDR3 length: 17 amino acids.

The chain recombines TRBV7-6 with TRBJ2-1, with TRBD1 matching over 10 bases. CDR1 and CDR2 from the germline V gene are SGHVS and FNYEAQ. V trimming: 4 bases; J trimming: 5 bases; junction bases outside the gene matches: 5. This CDR3 has 15 residues. CDR3 region: CASSSRDRGNNEQFF. In nucleotides, the CDR3 is TGTGCCAGCAGCTCCCGGGACAGGGGTAACAATGAGCAGTTCTTC. Full variable domain (remainder filled in from reference TRBV7-6 and TRBJ2-1): GAGVSQSPRYKVTKRGQDVALRCDPISGHVSLYWYRQALGQGPEFLTYFNYEAQQDKSGLPNDRFSAERPEGSISTLTIQRTEQRDSAMYRCASSSRDRGNNEQFFGPGTRLTVL.

This clonotype was observed a single time. The chain combines TRBV19 with TRBJ1-5; D is undetermined. V was clipped by 6 bases and J by 1 base, with 10 bases between them. Germline lookup yields CDR1 LNHDA and CDR2 SQIVND (reference sequence). The CDR3 loop spans 14 amino acids. The CDR3 nucleotides read TGTGCCAGTAGACTAATCCAGAGCAATCAGCCCCAGCATTTT. Protein product: CASRLIQSNQPQHF.